This T cell receptor beta chain was recorded in a study of cytomegalovirus exposure and HLA in healthy donors. Study overall: The 120 validation repertoires and the approximately 690 first-cohort repertoires shared a platform, a later analysis reported.

Sequenced by immunoSEQ multiplex PCR; TCRdb stores in-frame clones only, minus some. The sample consists of about 250,000 clones, about 87% of them appearing once. The donors were part of the validation cohort, which consisted of under 150 subjects and was separate from the first cohort of roughly 620 subjects. V lost 4 bases to trimming and J lost 4 bases; unmatched junction nucleotides: 4. Germline V CDR1 and CDR2: SGHNT, YYREEE (reference sequence). The CDR3 has 13 amino acids. This sequence joins TRBV5-4 and TRBJ2-7, with TRBD1 matching 8 bases. Input material: PBMCs. The clonotype was recovered from a man younger than 30 in good health and CMV-seronegative. In nucleotides, the CDR3 is TGTGCCAGCAGCGGAGGACAGGGTTACGAGCAGTACTTC. It encodes CASSGGQGYEQYF.